This entry is about one T cell receptor (beta chain). Antigen specificity is unknown. This record belongs to a study of T cell responses to AZD1222 COVID-19 vaccine. Overall study results and limits: Targets within unmutated variant regions were reportedly found for nearly half of spike-specific TCRs. Females made up more of the donors, who were largely white British, and clonal diversity may have come out too low.

Only in-frame clones appear in the TCRdb table, and some are missing; sequencing was by immunoSEQ multiplex PCR. The data hold 100,000 to 120,000 clones, with approximately 90% observed a single time. Germline V CDR1 and CDR2: ENHRY, SYGVKD. The CDR3 totals 15 residues. The germline V and J ends were trimmed by 8 bases and 0 bases, with 13 bases remaining between them. This specimen consisted of peripheral blood, obtained 28 days after the second AZD1222 dose. The rearrangement uses TRBV10-3 and TRBJ2-2; D is uncertain. The receptor was derived from an adult who received the AZD1222 COVID-19 vaccine. Here the CDR3 DNA reads TGTGCCATCTCCCGGTCAGTTACGAACACCGGGGAGCTGTTTTTT. Amino acids: CAISRSVTNTGELFF.